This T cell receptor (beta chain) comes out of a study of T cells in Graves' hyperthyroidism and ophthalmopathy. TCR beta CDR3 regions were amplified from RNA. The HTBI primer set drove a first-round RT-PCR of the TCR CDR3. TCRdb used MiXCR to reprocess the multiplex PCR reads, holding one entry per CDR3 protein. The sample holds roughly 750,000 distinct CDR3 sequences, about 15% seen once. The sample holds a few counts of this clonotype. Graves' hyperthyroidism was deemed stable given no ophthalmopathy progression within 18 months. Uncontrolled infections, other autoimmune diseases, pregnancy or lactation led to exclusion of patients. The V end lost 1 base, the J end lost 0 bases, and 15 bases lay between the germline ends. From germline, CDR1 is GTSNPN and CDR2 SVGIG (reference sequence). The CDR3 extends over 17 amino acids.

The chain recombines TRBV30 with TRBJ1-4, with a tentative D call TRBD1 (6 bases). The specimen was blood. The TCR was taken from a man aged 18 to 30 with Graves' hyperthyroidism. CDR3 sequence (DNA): TGTGCCTGGAGTGCATTTACAGGGATTCCAACTAATGAAAAACTGTTTTTT. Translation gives CAWSAFTGIPTNEKLFF. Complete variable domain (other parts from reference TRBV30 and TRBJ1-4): SQTIHQWPATLVQPVGSPLSLECTVEGTSNPNLYWYRQAAGRGLQLLFYSVGIGQISSEVPQNLSASRPQDRQFILSSKKLLLSDSGFYLCAWSAFTGIPTNEKLFFGSGTQLSVL.